The 3 T cell receptor beta chains below all came from one sample that was sequenced in a study of blood T cells in healthy people across ages. A J-beta primer mix and a sample-barcoded 5' primer were used in a second PCR of about 7 to 11 cycles. Each CDR3 protein is one row after TCRdb ran MiXCR on the 5' RACE reads. The table shows approximately 940,000 distinct CDR3 sequences, with under 50% occurring only once. Sequenced input: blood. All receptors come from a man aged 30 to 39 in good health.

This chain joins TRBV20-1 and TRBJ2-3; D gene uncertain. There are 15 residues in the CDR3. From germline, CDR1 is DFQATT and CDR2 SNEGSKA (reference sequence). With 2 bases removed from V and 2 bases from J, the gap between germline ends came to 14 bases. The CDR3 DNA follows: TGCAGTGCTAGACCCGCAGAATCCACCACAGATACGCAGTATTTT. As protein: CSARPAESTTDTQYF.

This clonotype has only a few counts. The rearrangement joins TRBV4-1 to TRBJ2-7; D remains ambiguous. The CDR3 contains 14 residues. Germline lookup yields CDR1 MGHRA and CDR2 YSYEKL. V lost 1 base and J lost 3, with 10 bases in between. CDR3 sequence: CASSQGAGYYEQYF. The CDR3 DNA follows: TGCGCCAGCAGCCAAGGCGCCGGGTACTACGAGCAGTACTTC.

This chain connects TRBV20-1 to TRBJ2-5; 8 bases are shared with TRBD2. The CDR3 spans 15 residues. Germline lookup yields CDR1 DFQATT and CDR2 SNEGSKA (reference sequence). Germline trimming cut 5 bases from V and 5 bases from J; bases unmatched to any gene: 13. The CDR3 nucleotides are TGCAGTGCTGGGCCCCGGACTAGCTTCGGGGAGACCCAGTACTTC. It translates to CSAGPRTSFGETQYF.